This TCR beta chain was found in a study of blood T cell repertoires in COVID-19. In the study overall: Italy, Spain and the United States were the sources of the convalescent and acute COVID-19 samples. T cells, B-cell-depleted T cells, or PBMCs provided the cDNA or gDNA that served as material.

CDR1 MDHEN and CDR2 SYDVKM come from the germline V gene. The length of the CDR3 is 15 residues. The trim removed 6 bases at V and 3 bases at J, leaving 7 bases unmatched. Per the original methods: Reference gene primer amplification gave estimated nucleated cell counts. TCRdb's table, derived via immunoSEQ multiplex PCR, lists solely in-frame clones and lacks some. The D gene and trimming were derived from the DNA, and the V and J assignments and clone size from that table. The table has approximately 110,000 clones, approximately 88% seen once. This TCR was recovered from a woman between 70 and 85 years old with acute or convalescent COVID-19. The sample consisted of peripheral blood. The chain carries TRBV28 and TRBJ1-4, with 7 bases aligning to TRBD1. The CDR3 DNA is TGTGCCAGCAGCGGAGGGGGCGCACCTAATGAAAAACTGTTTTTT. Translated, it gives CASSGGGAPNEKLFF.